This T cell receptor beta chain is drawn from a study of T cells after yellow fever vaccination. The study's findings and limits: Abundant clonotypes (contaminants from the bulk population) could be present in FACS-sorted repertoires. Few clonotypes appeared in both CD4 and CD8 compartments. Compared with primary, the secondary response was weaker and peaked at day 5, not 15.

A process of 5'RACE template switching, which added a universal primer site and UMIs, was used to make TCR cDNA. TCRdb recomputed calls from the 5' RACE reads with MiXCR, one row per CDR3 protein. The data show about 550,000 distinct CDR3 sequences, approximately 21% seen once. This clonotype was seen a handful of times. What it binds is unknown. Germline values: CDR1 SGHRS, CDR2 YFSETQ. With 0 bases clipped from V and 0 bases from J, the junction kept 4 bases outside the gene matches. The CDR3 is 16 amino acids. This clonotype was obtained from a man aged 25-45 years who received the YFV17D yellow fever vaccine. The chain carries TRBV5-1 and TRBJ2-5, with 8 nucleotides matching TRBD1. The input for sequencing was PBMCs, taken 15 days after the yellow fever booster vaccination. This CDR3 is CASSLGTGRHQETQYF. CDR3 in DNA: TGCGCCAGCAGCTTGGGGACAGGGAGGCACCAAGAGACCCAGTACTTC.